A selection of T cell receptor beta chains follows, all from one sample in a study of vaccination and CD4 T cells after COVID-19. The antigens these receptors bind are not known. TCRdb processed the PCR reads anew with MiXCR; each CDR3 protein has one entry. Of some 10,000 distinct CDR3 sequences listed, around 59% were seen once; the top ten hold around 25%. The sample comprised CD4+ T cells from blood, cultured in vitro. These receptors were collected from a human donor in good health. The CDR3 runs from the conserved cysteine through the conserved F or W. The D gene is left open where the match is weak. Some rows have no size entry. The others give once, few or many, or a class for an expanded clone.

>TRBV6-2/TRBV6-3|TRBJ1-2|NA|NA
CASSGAAGGTVYGYTF
TGTGCCAGCAGTGGAGCAGCCGGCGGAACGGTCTATGGCTACACCTTC
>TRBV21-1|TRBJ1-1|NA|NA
CASSKNPEWGDGTEAFF
NA
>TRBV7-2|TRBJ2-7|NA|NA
CASSSTDRYLYEQYF
TGTGCCAGCAGCTCTACCGACAGGTATCTCTACGAGCAGTACTTC
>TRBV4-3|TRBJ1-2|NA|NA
CASSQENPPRGNYGYTF
TGCGCCAGCAGCCAAGAGAACCCTCCCCGGGGGAACTATGGCTACACCTTC
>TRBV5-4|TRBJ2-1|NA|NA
CASSLAQWNEQFF
TGTGCCAGCAGCTTGGCCCAATGGAATGAGCAGTTCTTC
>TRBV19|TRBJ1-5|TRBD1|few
CASSIGGTVNQPQHF
TGTGCCAGTAGTATAGGCGGGACAGTCAATCAGCCCCAGCATTTT
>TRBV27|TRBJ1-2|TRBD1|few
CASRQPGTGGRGYTF
TGTGCCAGCAGACAACCCGGGACAGGGGGCCGGGGCTACACCTTC
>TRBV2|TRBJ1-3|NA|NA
CASAADSSGNTIYF
TGTGCCAGCGCCGCCGACAGCTCTGGAAACACCATATATTTT
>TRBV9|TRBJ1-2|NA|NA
CASSRLSSQFYGYTF
TGTGCCAGCAGCCGACTTTCTTCCCAATTCTATGGCTACACCTTC
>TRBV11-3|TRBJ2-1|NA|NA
CASSPRVSDEQFF
TGTGCCAGCAGCCCACGAGTTAGCGATGAGCAGTTCTTC
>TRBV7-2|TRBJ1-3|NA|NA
CASSREPTSGNTIYF
TGTGCCAGCAGCCGCGAACCCACCTCTGGAAACACCATATATTTT
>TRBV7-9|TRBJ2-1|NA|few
CASSLAGGLGDNEQFF
TGTGCCAGCAGCTTAGCGGGAGGCCTCGGGGACAATGAGCAGTTCTTC
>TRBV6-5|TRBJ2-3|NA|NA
CASSYIADTQYF
TGTGCCAGCAGTTACATAGCAGATACGCAGTATTTT
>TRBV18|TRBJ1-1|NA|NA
CASSPQPRNTEAFF
TGTGCCAGCTCACCACAACCGAGAAACACTGAAGCTTTCTTT
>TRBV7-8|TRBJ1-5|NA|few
CASSPTNFQPQHF
TGTGCCAGCAGCCCTACCAATTTTCAGCCCCAGCATTTT
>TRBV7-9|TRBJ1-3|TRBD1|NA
CASSRDRVSGNTIYF
TGTGCCAGCAGCCGGGACAGGGTCTCTGGAAACACCATATATTTT
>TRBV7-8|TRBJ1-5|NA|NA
CASSFDSNQPQHF
TGTGCCAGCAGCTTTGACAGCAATCAGCCCCAGCATTTT
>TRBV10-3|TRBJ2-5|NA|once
CAISDSETQYF
TGTGCCATCAGTGACTCGGAGACCCAGTACTTC
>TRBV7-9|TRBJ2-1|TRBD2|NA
CASSLPSVGTGTSGGYSYNEQFF
TGTGCCAGCAGCTTACCTTCTGTCGGGACCGGGACTAGCGGGGGATACTCCTACAATGAGCAGTTCTTC
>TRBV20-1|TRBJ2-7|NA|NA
CNARSGASYEQYF
TGCAATGCTAGGTCAGGGGCGTCCTACGAGCAGTACTTC
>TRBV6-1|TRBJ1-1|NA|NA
CASSGSRSNTEAFF
TGTGCCAGCAGTGGCAGCAGATCGAACACTGAAGCTTTCTTT
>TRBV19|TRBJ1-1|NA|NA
CASSLKSGQPYEAFF
TGTGCCAGTAGTCTTAAAAGCGGGCAGCCATATGAAGCTTTCTTT
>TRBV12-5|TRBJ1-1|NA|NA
CASVSGIFF
TGTGCTAGTGTCTCAGGCATTTTCTTT
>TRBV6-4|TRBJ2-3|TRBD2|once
CASSPLAGKSSDTQYF
TGTGCCAGCAGTCCGCTAGCGGGAAAGTCATCAGATACGCAGTATTTT
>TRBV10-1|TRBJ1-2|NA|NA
CASRDEGYTF
TGCGCCAGCAGGGATGAGGGCTACACCTTC
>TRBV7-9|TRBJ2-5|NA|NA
CASSLGAQTQYF
TGTGCCAGCAGCTTGGGGGCACAGACCCAGTACTTC
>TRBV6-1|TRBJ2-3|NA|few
CASSEVGVRADTQYF
TGTGCCAGCAGTGAAGTGGGAGTGCGAGCAGATACGCAGTATTTT
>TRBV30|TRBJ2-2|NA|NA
CAWRVGNTGELFF
TGTGCCTGGAGAGTAGGGAACACCGGGGAGCTGTTTTTT
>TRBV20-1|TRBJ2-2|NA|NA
CSARSGPNTGELFF
TGCAGTGCTAGATCCGGCCCGAACACCGGGGAGCTGTTTTTT
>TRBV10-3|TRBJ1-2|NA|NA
CAISEQAYGYTF
TGTGCCATCAGTGAACAGGCCTATGGCTACACCTTC
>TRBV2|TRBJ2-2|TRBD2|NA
CASSPPGLNTGELFF
TGTGCCAGCAGTCCTCCGGGACTAAACACCGGGGAGCTGTTTTTT
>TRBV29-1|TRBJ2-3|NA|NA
CSVDGRGGTDTQYF
TGCAGCGTTGACGGCAGGGGAGGCACAGATACGCAGTATTTT
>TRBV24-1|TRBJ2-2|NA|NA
CATSDPGLADTGELFF
TGTGCCACCAGTGACCCAGGGTTAGCGGACACCGGGGAGCTGTTTTTT
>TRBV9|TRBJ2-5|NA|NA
CASSESDQETQYF
TGTGCCAGCAGCGAGTCAGATCAAGAGACCCAGTACTTC
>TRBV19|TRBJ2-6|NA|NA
CASSRTGTARSGANVLTF
TGTGCCAGTAGTAGAACCGGGACTGCCCGCTCTGGGGCCAACGTCCTGACTTTC
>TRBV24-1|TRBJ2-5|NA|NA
CATSDLGLGGETQYF
TGTGCCACCAGTGATTTGGGACTAGGGGGAGAGACCCAGTACTTC
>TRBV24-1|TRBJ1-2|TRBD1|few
CATSRGQFYGYTF
TGTGCCACCTCCCGGGGACAGTTCTATGGCTACACCTTC
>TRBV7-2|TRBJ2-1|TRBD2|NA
CASSPRLAGGPDQFF
TGTGCCAGCAGCCCCAGACTAGCGGGAGGGCCTGATCAGTTCTTC
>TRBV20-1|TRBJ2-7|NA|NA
CSARVRVIQGFQQYF
TGCAGTGCTAGAGTGAGGGTTATCCAAGGGTTTCAGCAGTACTTC
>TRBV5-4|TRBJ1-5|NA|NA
CASSQHPGTSGQPQHF
TGTGCCAGCAGCCAACACCCCGGGACGTCGGGGCAGCCCCAGCATTTT
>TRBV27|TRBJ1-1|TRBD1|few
CASSPRGGARLAFF
TGTGCCAGCAGTCCCCGAGGGGGCGCGAGGCTAGCTTTCTTT
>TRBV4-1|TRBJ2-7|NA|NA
CASSSPDRYEQYF
TGCGCCAGCAGCTCTCCCGACAGGTACGAGCAGTACTTC
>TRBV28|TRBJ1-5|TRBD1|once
CASSRTGVQPQHF
TGTGCCAGCAGTCGTACAGGGGTCCAGCCCCAGCATTTT
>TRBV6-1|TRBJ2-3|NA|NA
CASTDSADDTQYF
TGTGCCAGCACCGACTCAGCGGACGATACGCAGTATTTT
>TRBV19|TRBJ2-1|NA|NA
CASSAQGTDPYNEQFF
TGTGCCAGTAGTGCCCAGGGGACGGACCCCTACAATGAGCAGTTCTTC
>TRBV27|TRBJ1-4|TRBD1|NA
CASSTVGQGPRKLFF
TGTGCCAGCAGCACAGTAGGACAGGGACCCCGAAAACTGTTTTTT
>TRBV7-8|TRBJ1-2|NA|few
CASSLDRGGYTF
TGTGCCAGCAGCTTAGATAGGGGTGGCTACACCTTC
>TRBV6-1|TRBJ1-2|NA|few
CASSVSRDYGYTF
TGTGCCAGCAGTGTCTCCCGGGACTATGGCTACACCTTC
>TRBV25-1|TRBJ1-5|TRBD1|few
CASRAGQGASNQPQHF
TGTGCCAGCAGAGCGGGACAGGGGGCGAGCAATCAGCCCCAGCATTTT
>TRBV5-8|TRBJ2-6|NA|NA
CASSLGVPGANVLTF
TGTGCCAGCAGCTTGGGGGTTCCTGGGGCCAACGTCCTGACTTTC
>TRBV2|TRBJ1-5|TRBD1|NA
CASREGQGSQPQHF
TGTGCCAGCAGGGAGGGACAGGGGAGTCAGCCCCAGCATTTT
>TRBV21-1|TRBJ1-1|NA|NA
CASSKGAGTEAFF
TGTGCCAGCAGCAAAGGGGCGGGGACTGAAGCTTTCTTT